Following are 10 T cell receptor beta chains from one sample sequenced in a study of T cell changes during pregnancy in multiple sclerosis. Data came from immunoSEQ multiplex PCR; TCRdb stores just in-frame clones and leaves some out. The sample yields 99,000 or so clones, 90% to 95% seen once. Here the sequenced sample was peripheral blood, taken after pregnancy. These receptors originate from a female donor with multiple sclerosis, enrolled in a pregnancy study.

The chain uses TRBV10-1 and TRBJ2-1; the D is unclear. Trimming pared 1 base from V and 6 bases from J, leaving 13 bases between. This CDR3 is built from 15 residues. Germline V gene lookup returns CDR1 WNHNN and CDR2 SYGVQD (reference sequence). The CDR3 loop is CASSEYHEDRNEQFF. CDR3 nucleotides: TGCGCCAGCAGTGAGTATCATGAGGATCGCAATGAGCAGTTCTTC.

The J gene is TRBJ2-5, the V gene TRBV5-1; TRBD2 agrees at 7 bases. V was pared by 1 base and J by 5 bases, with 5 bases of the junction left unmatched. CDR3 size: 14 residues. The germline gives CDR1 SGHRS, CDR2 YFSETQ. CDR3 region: CASSLYQGGETQYF. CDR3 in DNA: TGCGCCAGCAGCTTGTATCAGGGAGGGGAGACCCAGTACTTC.

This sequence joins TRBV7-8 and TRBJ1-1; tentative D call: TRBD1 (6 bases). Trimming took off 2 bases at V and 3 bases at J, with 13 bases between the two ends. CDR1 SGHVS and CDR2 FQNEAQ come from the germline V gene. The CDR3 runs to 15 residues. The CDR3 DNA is TGTGCCAGCAGCTTAAGGGGGGGCCTCGACACTGAAGCTTTCTTT. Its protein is CASSLRGGLDTEAFF.

The CDR3 reads CAWSGGQGVYGYTF. CDR3 in DNA: TGTGCCTGGAGTGGGGGACAGGGTGTTTATGGCTACACCTTC. The chain links TRBV30 to TRBJ1-2; TRBD1 matches at 9 bases. Per the germline V gene, CDR1 is GTSNPN and CDR2 is SVGIG (reference sequence). With 1 base clipped from V and 5 bases from J, the junction kept 5 bases outside the gene matches. The CDR3 is made up of 14 amino acids.

The CDR3 nucleotides read TGTGCCAGCAGCGTAGGACAGAATGTAGCCAAAAACATTCAGTACTTC. As protein: CASSVGQNVAKNIQYF. The chain has TRBV9 and TRBJ2-4; D perhaps matches TRBD1 (5 bases). Germline CDR1 reads SGDLS; CDR2 reads YYNGEE. V lost 0 bases and J lost 0, with 10 bases in between. The CDR3 runs 16 residues.

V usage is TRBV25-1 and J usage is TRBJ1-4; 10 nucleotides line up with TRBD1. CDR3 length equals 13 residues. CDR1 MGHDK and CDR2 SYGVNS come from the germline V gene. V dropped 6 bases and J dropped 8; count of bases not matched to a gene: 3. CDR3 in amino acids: CASRDRGQEKLFF. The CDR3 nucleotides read TGTGCCAGCAGAGACAGGGGGCAGGAAAAACTGTTTTTT.

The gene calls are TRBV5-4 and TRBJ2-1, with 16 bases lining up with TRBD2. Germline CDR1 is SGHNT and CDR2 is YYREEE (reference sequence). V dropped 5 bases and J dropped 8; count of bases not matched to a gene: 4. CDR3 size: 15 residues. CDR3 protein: CASSSGTSGRDEQFF. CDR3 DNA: TGTGCCAGCAGTTCCGGGACTAGCGGGAGGGATGAGCAGTTCTTC.

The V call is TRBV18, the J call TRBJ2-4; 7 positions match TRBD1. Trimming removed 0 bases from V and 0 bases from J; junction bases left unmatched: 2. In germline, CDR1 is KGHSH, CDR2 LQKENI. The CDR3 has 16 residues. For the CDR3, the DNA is TGTGCCAGCTCACCACCAGGGGGCTTAGCCAAAAACATTCAGTACTTC. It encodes CASSPPGGLAKNIQYF.

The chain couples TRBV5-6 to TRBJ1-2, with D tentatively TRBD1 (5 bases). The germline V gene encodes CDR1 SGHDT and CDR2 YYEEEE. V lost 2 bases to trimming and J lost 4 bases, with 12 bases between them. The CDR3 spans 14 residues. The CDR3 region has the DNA TGTGCCAGCAGCTTTGACGGGGGAATCTATGGCTACACCTTC. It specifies CASSFDGGIYGYTF.

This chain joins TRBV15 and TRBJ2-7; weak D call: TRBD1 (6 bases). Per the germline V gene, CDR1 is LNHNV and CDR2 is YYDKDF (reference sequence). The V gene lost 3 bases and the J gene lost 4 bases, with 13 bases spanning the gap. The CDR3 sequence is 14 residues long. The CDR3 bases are TGTGCCACCAGCAGGAGTCAAGGGGGATACGAGCAGTACTTC. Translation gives CATSRSQGGYEQYF.